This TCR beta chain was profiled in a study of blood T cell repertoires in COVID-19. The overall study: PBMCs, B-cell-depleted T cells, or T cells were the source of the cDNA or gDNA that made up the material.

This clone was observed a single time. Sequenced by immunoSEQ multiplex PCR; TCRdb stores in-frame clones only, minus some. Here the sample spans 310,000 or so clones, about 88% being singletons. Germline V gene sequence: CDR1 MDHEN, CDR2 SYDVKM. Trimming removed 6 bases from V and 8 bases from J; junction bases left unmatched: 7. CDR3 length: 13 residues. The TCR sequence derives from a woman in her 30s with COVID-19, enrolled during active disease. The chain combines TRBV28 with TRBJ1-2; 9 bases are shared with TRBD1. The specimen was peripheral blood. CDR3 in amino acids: CASSFTGGRGYTF. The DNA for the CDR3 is TGTGCCAGCAGCTTTACAGGGGGCCGGGGCTACACCTTC.